The rows below give T cell receptor beta chains drawn from one sample of a study of identical twins. TCRdb passed the 5' RACE reads through MiXCR, listing each CDR3 protein once. The repertoire consists of 200,000 to 250,000 distinct CDR3 sequences, with under 8.5% occurring once and the leading ten covering less than 15%. A further study also used this sample, focusing on T cells expressing NK-cell markers.

The sample taken for sequencing was CD8+ T cells sorted from blood. The receptors were gathered from a woman in her late teens or twenties in good health. Both conserved end residues are part of each CDR3. Each record gives: D gene, clone size, J gene, V gene, CDR3 DNA, CDR3 protein. A D gene is named only where the DNA matches it firmly. Clone size is stated in some rows and not others, as once, few, many or a class when expanded.

>.|few|TRBJ2-3|TRBV9
TGTGCCAGCAGCGAAAAGCAGAGGTCTAGCACAGATACGCAGTATTTT
CASSEKQRSSTDTQYF
>.|.|TRBJ2-7|TRBV3-1
TGTGCCAGCAGCCAATTTTCAGGTTGGGAGCAGTACTTC
CASSQFSGWEQYF
>TRBD1|few|TRBJ2-3|TRBV4-1
TGCGCCAGCAGCCAGGACCGGACAGGGACCCACACAGATACGCAGTATTTT
CASSQDRTGTHTDTQYF
>TRBD2|.|TRBJ2-3|TRBV7-6
TGTGCCAGCAGCGAGCGGGTGCTAGCGGGAAGCACAGATACGCAGTATTTT
CASSERVLAGSTDTQYF
>TRBD2|many|TRBJ2-1|TRBV6-4
TGTGCCAGCAGTGACTATAGCGGGAGTCCCTACAATGAGCAGTTCTTC
CASSDYSGSPYNEQFF
>.|many|TRBJ1-1|TRBV27
TGTGCCAGCAGGGCGAGTCTTCCCACTGAAGCTTTCTTT
CASRASLPTEAFF
>.|few|TRBJ1-1|TRBV11-2
TGTGCCAGCAGGGGCCGGGACACCTTCTTTGAAGCTTTCTTT
CASRGRDTFFEAFF
>.|.|TRBJ1-2|TRBV5-6
TGTGCCAGCAGCTTGCCAGGGATTGGCAAATGGGGGACCTTC
CASSLPGIGKWGTF
>TRBD2|many|TRBJ2-1|TRBV3-1
TGTGCCAGCAGCCAAGAATCGTGGCGGGGGGTCGATGAGCAGTTCTTC
CASSQESWRGVDEQFF
>TRBD1|many|TRBJ2-7|TRBV12-3/TRBV12-4
TGTGCCAGCAGTGACAGGGATGGCGAGCAGTACTTC
CASSDRDGEQYF
>TRBD2|.|TRBJ2-1|TRBV9
TGTGCCAGCAGCCCTAGCGGGGCTGTGAACAATGAGCAGTTCTTC
CASSPSGAVNNEQFF
>TRBD2|few|TRBJ2-3|TRBV2
TGTGCCAGCAGTATCAGCGGGGGTCTATCAGATACGCAGTATTTT
CASSISGGLSDTQYF
>.|.|TRBJ2-3|TRBV13
TGTGCCAGCAGCGTCCTTAGCGGTGCGAGCACAGATACGCAGTATTTT
CASSVLSGASTDTQYF
>.|.|TRBJ2-1|TRBV20-1
TGCAGTGCTAGAGGACTGGGGTTCGGCGGTGAGCAGTTCTTC
CSARGLGFGGEQFF
>TRBD1|many|TRBJ2-5|TRBV2
TGTGCCAGCAGTGATTACAGGGGTGGGGGAGAGACCCAGTACTTC
CASSDYRGGGETQYF
>TRBD2|.|TRBJ2-5|TRBV6-1
TGTGCCAGCACCGTGATGGGGCTAGCGGGAGAGACCCAGTACTTC
CASTVMGLAGETQYF
>TRBD1|few|TRBJ2-7|TRBV7-9
TGTGCCAGCAGCTCCACGACCCGGACAGGCAACTCCTACGAGCAGTACTTC
CASSSTTRTGNSYEQYF
>.|many|TRBJ2-3|TRBV20-1
TGCAGTGCTAGAGATCAGGCTAGCACAGATACGCAGTATTTT
CSARDQASTDTQYF
>.|few|TRBJ1-2|TRBV7-2
TGTGCCAGCAGCCCTGACGGACTGGCCATTTATGGCTACACCTTC
CASSPDGLAIYGYTF
>TRBD1|.|TRBJ1-6|TRBV6-1
TGTGCCAGCAGTCAGGGGGCCGGTTCACCCCTCCACTTT
CASSQGAGSPLHF
>.|many|TRBJ1-1|TRBV12-3/TRBV12-4
TGTGCCAGCAGTTTCGCTAGCACTGAAGCTTTCTTT
CASSFASTEAFF
>TRBD1|.|TRBJ1-4|TRBV12-3/TRBV12-4
TGTGCCAGCAGTTTACCCCCACAGGGGACTAATGAAAAACTGTTTTTT
CASSLPPQGTNEKLFF
>.|few|TRBJ2-7|TRBV12-5
TGTGCTAGTGGTTTCGGGGGCTACGAGCAGTACTTC
CASGFGGYEQYF
>.|few|TRBJ2-2|TRBV15
TGTGCCACCCGGTCTAGGAACACCGGGGAGCTGTTTTTT
CATRSRNTGELFF
>.|few|TRBJ2-1|TRBV4-1
TGCGCCAGCAGCCTACAGGATGGCTCCTACAATGAGCAGTTCTTC
CASSLQDGSYNEQFF
>TRBD1|many|TRBJ1-2|TRBV12-3/TRBV12-4
TGTGCCAGCAGTTCGACGACAGGGCATGGCTACACCTTC
CASSSTTGHGYTF
>.|few|TRBJ2-7|TRBV6-2/TRBV6-3
TGTGCCAGCAGTCCCTGGGGAGGCTACGAGCAGTACTTC
CASSPWGGYEQYF
>.|few|TRBJ2-7|TRBV20-1
TGCAGTGCTAGACAGGGGGGTCACTACGAGCAGTACTTC
CSARQGGHYEQYF
>.|.|TRBJ1-5|TRBV12-3/TRBV12-4
TGTGCCAGCAGTCCCGCCCGGGGTCAGCCCCAGCATTTT
CASSPARGQPQHF
>.|.|TRBJ2-7|TRBV20-1
TGCAGTGCTAGAGGACGGGCCGGACTGCCTTACGAGCAGTACTTC
CSARGRAGLPYEQYF
>.|.|TRBJ1-6|TRBV6-5
TGTGCCAGCAGTTACCGGGCGCTCAATTCACCCCTCCACTTT
CASSYRALNSPLHF
>TRBD2|.|TRBJ2-5|TRBV7-6
TGTGCCAGCAGCGTTCTTAGCGGGGGGAGAGAGACCCAGTACTTC
CASSVLSGGRETQYF
>.|few|TRBJ1-5|TRBV20-1
TGCAGTGCTCCAGAGCAGGATAATCAGCCCCAGCATTTT
CSAPEQDNQPQHF
>.|few|TRBJ1-1|TRBV19
TGTGCCAGTAGTCCTCTCCCAGGGGCCCGGAACACTGAAGCTTTCTTT
CASSPLPGARNTEAFF
>TRBD2|few|TRBJ2-3|TRBV19
TGTGCCAGTAGTAAACTAGCGGGCACAGATACGCAGTATTTT
CASSKLAGTDTQYF
>TRBD2|few|TRBJ2-7|TRBV11-2
TGTGCCAGCAGCGACGGGGGGAGCGGGAGGCCGTTTTACGAGCAGTACTTC
CASSDGGSGRPFYEQYF
>TRBD1|many|TRBJ2-1|TRBV15
TGTGCCACCAGCAGAGCGGGACAGGAGGTAGGGGAGCAGTTCTTC
CATSRAGQEVGEQFF
>TRBD1|.|TRBJ2-7|TRBV27
TGTGCCAGCAGTTCCTTAAAGACAGGGGGTGACCTGTACGAGCAGTACTTC
CASSSLKTGGDLYEQYF
>TRBD1|.|TRBJ1-5|TRBV14
TGTGCCAGCAGCCCGGGACAGGGTGGGTTTCAGCCCCAGCATTTT
CASSPGQGGFQPQHF
>TRBD1|many|TRBJ2-3|TRBV10-3
TGTGCCATCAGTGACCGTCAGGGGGGCACAGATACGCAGTATTTT
CAISDRQGGTDTQYF
>TRBD2|.|TRBJ2-5|TRBV18
TGTGCCAGCTCACCACCGCCAGGGACTATCCAAGAGACCCAGTACTTC
CASSPPPGTIQETQYF
>.|.|TRBJ2-2|TRBV4-2
TGTGCCAGCAGCTTAGGGGCCCCCGGGGAGGAGCTGTTTTTT
CASSLGAPGEELFF
>.|many|TRBJ1-1|TRBV5-5
TGTGCCAGCAGCTCATCCCGGGGCATGAACACTGAAGCTTTCTTT
CASSSSRGMNTEAFF
>.|many|TRBJ2-3|TRBV12-3/TRBV12-4
TGTGCCAGCAGCGATCAGGGGTTGGGTCGTGGAGATACGCAGTATTTT
CASSDQGLGRGDTQYF
>TRBD2|.|TRBJ2-3|TRBV15
TGTGCCACCAGCCGGCGCCCTACGGGAGGGGGGGGTACGCAGTATTTT
CATSRRPTGGGGTQYF
>.|.|TRBJ2-2|TRBV9
TGTGCCAGCAGCGTAGACGACGGGTTGACCGGGGAGCTGTTTTTT
CASSVDDGLTGELFF
>TRBD1|few|TRBJ2-1|TRBV7-8
TGTGCCAGCAGCTTGAGGGACAGGGTTACCTACAATGAGCAGTTCTTC
CASSLRDRVTYNEQFF
>TRBD2|few|TRBJ2-7|TRBV20-1
TGCAGTGCCAGCGGGGGGGACTACGAGCAGTACTTC
CSASGGDYEQYF
>.|.|TRBJ2-2|TRBV29-1
TGCAGCGCCGATCCCGGGGGCAGTAACACCGGGGAGCTGTTTTTT
CSADPGGSNTGELFF
>.|few|TRBJ2-5|TRBV12-3/TRBV12-4
TGTGCCAGCAGTTACCCAGGGGATGAGACCCAGTACTTC
CASSYPGDETQYF
>.|many|TRBJ1-1|TRBV12-3/TRBV12-4
TGTGCCAGCAGGATAGCAGGGGACACTGAAGCTTTCTTT
CASRIAGDTEAFF
>TRBD1|many|TRBJ2-7|TRBV19
TGTGCCAGTAGTATCCGGGACAGCTCCTACGAGCAGTACTTC
CASSIRDSSYEQYF
>TRBD2|few|TRBJ2-7|TRBV9
TGTGCCAGCAGCTCGGGACTAGCCAACGAGCAGTACTTC
CASSSGLANEQYF
>TRBD2|.|TRBJ2-1|TRBV27
TGTGCCAGCAGTCCCACCCCGGGAGGGCCGGGAAATGAGCAGTTCTTC
CASSPTPGGPGNEQFF
>.|.|TRBJ2-7|TRBV12-3/TRBV12-4
TGTGCCAGCAGCTCGGGACTCCCCCAGGACGAGCAGTACTTC
CASSSGLPQDEQYF